A single T cell receptor beta chain is shown here with its context. Its target is unknown. This specimen comes from a study of shared clonotypes between healthy human individuals. Only Caucasian adults living in Nashville, Tennessee made up the donor group. Per the authors' pipeline: For the immunoSEQ data, sequences were junction-only without quality scores, so filtering differed. Sequenced by immunoSEQ multiplex PCR; TCRdb stores in-frame clones only, minus some. Clone size and V and J calls were adopted from that table, with D and trimming inferred from the DNA. Of a few million clones listed, approximately 93% are singletons. Study-level findings and limits: Sharing across a few donors was seen in 4% to 6.5% of naive CD4 clonotypes. The donor pool, a small one, limited the genetic and exposure-history diversity represented.

The CDR3 has 15 amino acids. Per the germline V gene, CDR1 is SGDLS and CDR2 is YYNGEE. With 1 base clipped from V and 1 base from J, the junction kept 3 bases outside the gene matches. This receptor was taken from a man younger than 35 in good health. Some clones in this sample may be carry-over from other donors' samples. J is TRBJ2-3 and V is TRBV9; the match to TRBD1 covers 7 bases. The sample taken for sequencing was naive CD4+ T cells from PBMCs. As to subset: CD45RA+ positively selected. CDR3 protein: CASSVFGQGTDTQYF. CDR3 sequence (DNA): TGTGCCAGCAGCGTATTTGGACAGGGCACAGATACGCAGTATTTT.